The 24 T cell receptor beta chains below come from one sample, sequenced in a study of T cell repertoires in cytomegalovirus infection. TCRdb re-called the reads with MiXCR, one entry per CDR3 protein. The top ten clones hold approximately 10% of a sample with about 150,000 distinct CDR3 sequences, 23% of them seen once. The sequenced sample consisted of PBMCs. The receptors were gathered from a human donor in good health (CMV status not recorded). Some clones in this sample may be carry-over from other donors' samples.

V usage is TRBV11-2 and J usage is TRBJ1-2; tentatively, D is TRBD1 (5 bases). The V end lost 1 base, the J end lost 4 bases, and 10 bases lay between the germline ends. Looked up from germline, CDR1 is SGHAT and CDR2 is FQNNGV. The CDR3 runs 14 residues. The CDR3, as DNA: TGTGCCAGCAGCTTAGCGGGGCTTATCTATGGCTACACCTTC. The encoded protein is CASSLAGLIYGYTF.

This clonotype was observed many times. The chain is built from TRBV12-3 or TRBV12-4 and TRBJ2-6; 7 bases are a match to TRBD1. CDR3 length: 17 amino acids. The junction had 10 bases not matched to a gene; V was cut back by 6 bases and J by 2 bases. The CDR3 sequence is CASSLGDSLAGANVLTF. In DNA form, the CDR3 reads TGTGCCAGCAGCCTCGGGGACAGTCTTGCTGGGGCCAACGTCCTGACTTTC.

The chain has TRBV29-1 and TRBJ2-3; a possible D gene is TRBD1 (6 bases). CDR3 length: 14 residues. Germline-derived CDR1 and CDR2 are SQVTM and ANQGSEA. Trimming removed 5 bases from V and 2 bases from J, with 14 bases in between. CDR3 bases: TGCAGCGTTCGTGGACAGAGAAACACAGATACGCAGTATTTT. Protein sequence: CSVRGQRNTDTQYF.

This chain uses TRBV28 with TRBJ2-7; 8 nucleotides agree with TRBD1. After removal of 5 bases from V and 0 bases from J, the junction contained 6 bases not matched to a gene. The CDR3 has 15 amino acids. Germline lookup yields CDR1 MDHEN and CDR2 SYDVKM. CDR3 nucleotide sequence: TGTGCCAGCAGTCCCGCGGGACAGGCCTCCTACGAGCAGTACTTC. Translated: CASSPAGQASYEQYF.

V and J are TRBV29-1 and TRBJ2-3; 8 bases are shared with TRBD2. The CDR3 is 14 amino acids. Germline CDR1 and CDR2: SQVTM and ANQGSEA. J gave up 1 base and V 6 bases, and 6 bases lay outside the gene matches. DNA for the CDR3: TGCAGCGTGGGACTAGTCCTTCGCACAGATACGCAGTATTTT. It codes for CSVGLVLRTDTQYF.

This clonotype has a handful of counts. This chain uses TRBV6-2 or TRBV6-3 with TRBJ2-7, with TRBD1 as a possible D gene (6 bases). Germline V lookup: CDR1 MNHEY, CDR2 SVGEGT. The CDR3 contains 15 residues. V was pared by 7 bases and J by 3 bases, with 19 bases between. As DNA, the CDR3 is TGTGCCAGCAAGGAGACCAGGGGAATAATCTACGAGCAGTACTTC. This encodes CASKETRGIIYEQYF.

This clonotype was detected ten times or more. Here the CDR3 reads CASRSQGFSQPQHF. CDR3 nucleotide sequence: TGTGCCAGCAGATCACAGGGGTTTAGTCAGCCCCAGCATTTT. J is TRBJ1-5 and V is TRBV7-2; 7 bases map to TRBD1. The CDR3 has 14 amino acids. Trimming at V came to 6 bases and at J to 6 bases, leaving 8 bases not matched to a gene. Germline-derived CDR1 and CDR2 are SGHTA and FQGNSA. Variable domain in full (rest from reference TRBV7-2 and TRBJ1-5): GAGVSQSPSNKVTEKGKDVELRCDPISGHTALYWYRQSLGQGLEFLIYFQGNSAPDKSGLPSDRFSAERTGGSVSTLTIQRTQQEDSAVYLCASRSQGFSQPQHFGDGTRLSIL.

The V call is TRBV28, the J call TRBJ1-1, with a tentative D call TRBD1 (6 bases). Germline lookup yields CDR1 MDHEN and CDR2 SYDVKM. The V end was cut by 2 bases, the J end by 0 bases, with 13 bases between. The CDR3 has 16 residues. The CDR3 nucleotides are TGTGCCAGCAGTTTACAACAGGGACGCATGAACACTGAAGCTTTCTTT. It yields the protein CASSLQQGRMNTEAFF.

This clonotype occurred many times. The V and J genes are TRBV6-1 and TRBJ2-1; 8 nucleotides agree with TRBD2. The CDR3 runs 15 residues. Germline CDR1 and CDR2: MNHNS and SASEGT. V dropped 7 bases and J dropped 9; count of bases not matched to a gene: 14. Here the CDR3 DNA reads TGTGCCAGCACTCAAGATAACGGGAGGGTGGGTGAGCAGTTCTTC. Its protein product is CASTQDNGRVGEQFF.

This chain uses TRBV12-3 or TRBV12-4 with TRBJ1-1; a possible D gene is TRBD1 (5 bases). Trimming left V 4 bases short and J 8 bases short, with 26 bases between. This CDR3 is built from 17 residues. CDR3 sequence (DNA): TGTGCCAGCAGTTCACCGGGGGGTAGGGGACCGAAACAAGAAGCTTTCTTT. Residues: CASSSPGGRGPKQEAFF.

This rearrangement joins TRBV28 to TRBJ1-1; tentatively, D is TRBD1 (6 bases). V lost 5 bases, J lost 4 bases, and 17 bases lay in between. The V gene's germline CDR1 is MDHEN and CDR2 SYDVKM. The CDR3 contains 15 residues. CDR3 protein: CASSNGQLSTTEAFF. The CDR3 region has the DNA TGTGCCAGCAGTAACGGACAGCTTTCGACCACTGAAGCTTTCTTT.

This clonotype was recorded at least ten times. The gene calls are TRBV7-2 and TRBJ2-2, with D perhaps TRBD2 (6 bases). Germline V gene lookup returns CDR1 SGHTA and CDR2 FQGNSA. Trimming took off 5 bases at V and 5 bases at J, with 15 bases between the two ends. CDR3 length: 15 residues. The CDR3 loop reads CASSPGLSGTGELFF. The CDR3 DNA sequence: TGTGCCAGCAGCCCAGGACTATCGGGGACCGGGGAGCTGTTTTTT.

This clonotype showed up just a few times. The rearrangement joins TRBV4-1 to TRBJ2-2; D possibly corresponds to TRBD1 (5 bases). Germline CDR1 and CDR2: MGHRA and YSYEKL. The CDR3 has 15 residues. V was pared by 1 base and J by 2 bases, with 8 bases between. The chain's CDR3 is CASSQGQFNTGELFF. The CDR3 coding sequence is TGCGCCAGCAGCCAAGGACAGTTTAACACCGGGGAGCTGTTTTTT.

This chain connects TRBV29-1 to TRBJ2-3; TRBD2 might be the D (7 bases). The CDR3 runs 12 residues. The ends were cut back, 6 bases at V and 6 bases at J, with 13 bases in the middle. Per the germline V gene, CDR1 is SQVTM and CDR2 is ANQGSEA. The CDR3 reads CSVLPGGDTQYF. CDR3 in DNA: TGCAGCGTACTTCCGGGGGGCGATACGCAGTATTTT.

The CDR3: CASSPGQTYGYTF. CDR3 nucleotides: TGCGCCAGCAGCCCGGGACAGACCTATGGCTACACCTTC. The chain couples TRBV5-1 to TRBJ1-2; 7 nucleotides agree with TRBD1. V lost 4 bases to trimming and J lost 4 bases; unmatched junction nucleotides: 4. This CDR3 comprises 13 residues. Germline V gives CDR1 SGHRS, CDR2 YFSETQ.

Only one count was recorded for this clonotype. V is TRBV5-1 and J is TRBJ2-7; a weak D match, TRBD2 (6 bases). Germline V gives CDR1 SGHRS, CDR2 YFSETQ. The CDR3 totals 13 residues. With 6 bases removed from V and 3 bases from J, the gap between germline ends came to 13 bases. CDR3 nucleotides: TGCGCCAGCAAGGAGGGTGGGGGCTACGAGCAGTACTTC. Translating it yields CASKEGGGYEQYF.

This chain links TRBV6-4 with TRBJ1-1, with D perhaps TRBD1 (6 bases). The CDR3 is made up of 17 amino acids. The V gene lost 0 bases and the J gene lost 0 bases, with 14 bases spanning the gap. The germline V gene has CDR1 MRHNA and CDR2 SNTAGT. The CDR3 reads CASSDSMGGYLNTEAFF. In nucleotides, the CDR3 is TGTGCCAGCAGTGACTCGATGGGGGGCTACCTGAACACTGAAGCTTTCTTT.

This clonotype occurred a few times. V gene TRBV28 combines with J gene TRBJ2-7, with D uncertain. Germline assignment: CDR1 MDHEN and CDR2 SYDVKM. The CDR3 runs to 11 residues. With 1 base removed from V and 5 bases from J, the gap between germline ends came to 3 bases. CDR3: CASSLSNEQYF. The DNA of the CDR3 is TGTGCCAGCAGTTTATCGAACGAGCAGTACTTC.

This clonotype was seen many times. The rearrangement joins TRBV20-1 to TRBJ1-1, with D tentatively TRBD1 (5 bases). V was shortened by 4 bases and J by 0 bases, with 18 bases between the two germline ends. Germline V gene sequence: CDR1 DFQATT, CDR2 SNEGSKA (reference sequence). The CDR3 extends over 16 amino acids. CDR3 sequence: CSATLLSGAVNTEAFF. The CDR3, as DNA: TGCAGTGCTACCCTTTTATCCGGGGCGGTGAACACTGAAGCTTTCTTT.

V gene TRBV7-6 combines with J gene TRBJ1-6; D not certain. Germline V lookup: CDR1 SGHVS, CDR2 FNYEAQ. There are 14 residues in the CDR3. Trimming took off 5 bases at V and 8 bases at J, with 13 bases between the two ends. The CDR3, as DNA: TGTGCCAGCAGCCTGGGCCCCCCAGATTCACCCCTCCACTTT. Protein product: CASSLGPPDSPLHF.

This clonotype has a handful of counts. The chain couples TRBV19 to TRBJ2-6, with a weak D call TRBD1 (5 bases). V gave up 5 bases and J gave up 0 bases, with 8 bases separating them. Germline V CDR1 and CDR2: LNHDA, SQIVND (reference sequence). The CDR3 loop spans 15 amino acids. CDR3 coding DNA: TGTGCCAGTAGTGACAGAAACTCTGGGGCCAACGTCCTGACTTTC. Protein product: CASSDRNSGANVLTF.

This clonotype was detected only a few times. The rearrangement uses TRBV6-2 or TRBV6-3 and TRBJ1-2; perhaps TRBD1 as D (5 bases). The CDR3 contains 13 residues. V was clipped by 5 bases and J by 2 bases, with 9 bases between them. In germline, CDR1 is MNHEY, CDR2 SVGEGT. The CDR3 DNA sequence: TGTGCCAGCAGTGGAGGGGTGAACTATGGCTACACCTTC. It translates to CASSGGVNYGYTF.

Concerning this clonotype: Given a much more abundant clone one base away, this may be a read error. This chain links TRBV20-1 with TRBJ1-1, with 10 bases matching TRBD1. With V trimmed by 8 bases and J by 0 bases, 12 bases remained unmatched. Germline CDR1 and CDR2: DFQATT and SNEGSKA (reference sequence). The CDR3 runs 16 residues. CDR3 region: CSTTAGTGVMNTEAFF. The CDR3 DNA is TGCAGTACTACCGCCGGGACAGGGGTCATGAACACTGAAGCTTTCTTT.

For this clonotype: A much larger clonotype is one base distant, so this may be a read error. The chain couples TRBV7-6 to TRBJ2-7, with D perhaps matching TRBD1 (6 bases). The CDR3 is made up of 15 amino acids. The germline V gene encodes CDR1 SGHVS and CDR2 FNYEAQ. In nucleotides, the CDR3 is TGTGCCAGCAGCTTAACGGCAGGGGCTCGGGCCGAGCAGCACTTC. Its translation: CASSLTAGARAEQHF.